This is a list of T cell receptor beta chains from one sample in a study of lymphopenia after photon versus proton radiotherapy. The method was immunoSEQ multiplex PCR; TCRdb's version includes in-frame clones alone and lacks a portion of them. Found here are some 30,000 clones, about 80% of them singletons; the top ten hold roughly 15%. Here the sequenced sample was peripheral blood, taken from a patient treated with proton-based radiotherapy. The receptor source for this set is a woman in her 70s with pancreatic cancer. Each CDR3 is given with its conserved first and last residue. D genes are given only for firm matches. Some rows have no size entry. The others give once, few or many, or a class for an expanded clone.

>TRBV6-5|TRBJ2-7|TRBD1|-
TGTGCCAGCAGTTACCATGGGACAGGGGGGGAGCAGTACTTC
CASSYHGTGGEQYF
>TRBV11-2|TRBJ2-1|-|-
TGTGCCAGTACGAGGGGGAATGAGCAGTTCTTC
CASTRGNEQFF
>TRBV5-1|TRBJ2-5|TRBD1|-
TGCGCCAGCAGCCTCGGACAGGCCGACCCGGAGACCCAGTACTTC
CASSLGQADPETQYF
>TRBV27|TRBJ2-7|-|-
TGTGCCAGCAGTGCCTACGCAGGGTACTACGAGCAGTACTTC
CASSAYAGYYEQYF
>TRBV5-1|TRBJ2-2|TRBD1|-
TGCGCCAGCAGCCCCGCGACAGGGGGGACCGGGGAGCTGTTTTTT
CASSPATGGTGELFF
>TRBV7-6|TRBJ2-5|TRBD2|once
TGTGCCAGCAGCTCCCGACTAGCGGGATTGAAGGAGACCCAGTACTTC
CASSSRLAGLKETQYF
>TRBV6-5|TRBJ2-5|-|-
TGTGCCAGCAGTTTGACCGGAGGATTCGAGACCCAGTACTTC
CASSLTGGFETQYF
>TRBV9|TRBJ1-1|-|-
TGTGCCAGCAGCGTTGCCACACTGGGGAACACTGAAGCTTTCTTT
CASSVATLGNTEAFF
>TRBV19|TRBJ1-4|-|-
TGTGCCAGTAGTATATATGGTGAAAAACTGTTTTTT
CASSIYGEKLFF
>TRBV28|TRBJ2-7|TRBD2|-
TGTGCCAGCAGCTCCGGGGGGGCGGGAGCCTACGAGCAGTACTTC
CASSSGGAGAYEQYF
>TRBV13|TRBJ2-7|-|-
-
CASSSTLGEQYF
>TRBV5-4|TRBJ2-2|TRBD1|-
TGTGCCAGCAGCTCAGGGGGACCCTCCACCGGGGAGCTGTTTTTT
CASSSGGPSTGELFF
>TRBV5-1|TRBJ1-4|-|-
TGCGCCAGCGCAACGGGAGATCCTAATGAAAAACTGTTTTTT
CASATGDPNEKLFF
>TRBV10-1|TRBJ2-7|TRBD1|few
TGCGCCAGCAGTGAGACCGGGGGACAGGGCAGTGTTAGGGAGCAGTACTTC
CASSETGGQGSVREQYF
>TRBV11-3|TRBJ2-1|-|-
TGTGCCAGCAGCTTATCGTCCCCCGGACACAATGAGCAGTTCTTC
CASSLSSPGHNEQFF
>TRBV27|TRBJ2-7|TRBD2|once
TGTGCCAGCAGCCTAAGCGGGAGAAATCACGAGCAGTACTTC
CASSLSGRNHEQYF
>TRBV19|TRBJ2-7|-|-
TGTGCCAGTAGTAGGATGGGCGGGGTTACCTACGAGCAGTACTTC
CASSRMGGVTYEQYF
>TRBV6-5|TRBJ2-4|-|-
TGTGCCAGCAGTTCCCGGGCCAAAAACATTCAGTACTTC
CASSSRAKNIQYF